This TCR beta chain comes out of a study of vaccination effects on CD4 cells after COVID-19. Generated by immunoSEQ multiplex PCR, the TCRdb table keeps only in-frame clones and is missing some. Of around 81,000 clones detected, around 77% appear once; the ten largest clones hold about 1.2%. CD4+ T cells specific for antigen were expanded with viral peptide pools by the ViraFEST assay before sequencing. Subsequent to a culture period of around eleven days, CD4+ T cells were isolated. Two doses of BNT162b2 or mRNA-1273 vaccine were administered to participants. Notes on the study in general: Substantial clonal contraction characterized both infection- and vaccine-induced clones late after vaccination. There was only 1 of 255 vaccine-induced clones in healthy vaccinees that cross-reacted with common cold coronaviruses.

Remarks on this clone: Its antigen remains unidentified.

Trimming took 2 bases from V and 8 from J, leaving 13 bases between them. The V gene's germline CDR1 is LGHDT and CDR2 YNNKEL (reference sequence). The length of the CDR3 is 15 residues. The chain couples TRBV3-1 (or the pseudogene TRBV3-2) to TRBJ1-6; D possibly corresponds to TRBD1 (6 bases). The input for sequencing was CD4+ T cells from PBMCs cultured with HCoV-OC43 spike peptides, taken after COVID-19 vaccination. As for subset: HCoV-OC43 spike overlapping peptide pool stimulation. The source is a human donor who received a COVID-19 vaccine. The CDR3 sequence: CASSQPSRGYSPLHF. CDR3 sequence (DNA): TGTGCCAGCAGCCAACCCTCAAGGGGGTATTCACCCCTCCACTTT.